This entry lists 7 T cell receptor beta chains sequenced from one sample in a study of monozygotic twins with cystic fibrosis. Profiled with immunoSEQ multiplex PCR; TCRdb holds only in-frame clones, not every one. The table lists 15,000 to 20,000 clones, less than 95% of them singletons, with about 1.4% in the top ten. Material: blood. All receptors come from a girl aged 2 to 10 with cystic fibrosis.

This clone appeared a few times. The rearrangement joins TRBV10-3 to TRBJ1-2; D possibly corresponds to TRBD1 (5 bases). Germline values: CDR1 ENHRY, CDR2 SYGVKD. The V end was cut by 4 bases, the J end by 3 bases, with 9 bases between. CDR3 length: 13 amino acids. CDR3 region: CAISARGDYGYTF. CDR3 sequence (DNA): TGTGCCATCAGTGCGAGGGGCGACTATGGCTACACCTTC.

This clone was observed a single time. The chain combines TRBV19 with TRBJ1-3; D not resolved. Deletions cut 6 bases from V and 0 bases from J, with 3 bases between. The CDR3 spans 12 residues. Germline V lookup: CDR1 LNHDA, CDR2 SQIVND (reference sequence). CDR3 bases: TGTGCCAGTAGCGGCTCTGGAAACACCATATATTTT. Its translation is CASSGSGNTIYF.

CDR3 in DNA: TGTGCCAGCAGCTTGTCTCAACAGATCTATGGCTACACCTTC. This gives the protein CASSLSQQIYGYTF. This chain uses TRBV7-2 with TRBJ1-2; D is unresolved. The germline CDR1 and CDR2 sequences are SGHTA and FQGNSA. The ends were cut back, 3 bases at V and 4 bases at J, with 12 bases in the middle. CDR3 size: 14 residues.

V is TRBV4-1 and J is TRBJ1-4; 9 nucleotides agree with TRBD1. The junction had 11 bases not matched to a gene; V was cut back by 4 bases and J by 2 bases. CDR1 MGHRA and CDR2 YSYEKL come from the germline V gene. CDR3 length: 18 residues. The chain's CDR3 is CASSPYDRGTWTNEKLFF. The CDR3 DNA is TGCGCCAGCAGCCCTTACGACAGGGGGACGTGGACTAATGAAAAACTGTTTTTT.

This chain links TRBV28 with TRBJ1-5; D is uncertain. Looked up from germline, CDR1 is MDHEN and CDR2 is SYDVKM. V lost 7 bases, J lost 5 bases, and 9 bases lay in between. The length of the CDR3 is 12 residues. In DNA, the CDR3 is TGTGCCAGCACCCAAGAGGATCAGCCCCAGCATTTT. Translation gives CASTQEDQPQHF.

The rearrangement joins TRBV5-6 to TRBJ1-2; D not resolved. CDR3 length: 14 amino acids. The germline V gene encodes CDR1 SGHDT and CDR2 YYEEEE. V lost 2 bases and J 2 bases, leaving 10 bases between the germline ends. The CDR3 protein is CASSFKGKNYGYTF. The CDR3 nucleotides read TGTGCCAGCAGCTTTAAAGGGAAAAACTATGGCTACACCTTC.

This chain uses TRBV30 with TRBJ2-2; no definite D call. Germline V CDR1 and CDR2: GTSNPN, SVGIG (reference sequence). V was clipped by 3 bases and J by 4 bases, with 3 bases between them. This CDR3 region has 11 residues. The CDR3, as DNA: TGTGCCTGGAGAGGCACCGGGGAGCTGTTTTTT. Translating gives CAWRGTGELFF.